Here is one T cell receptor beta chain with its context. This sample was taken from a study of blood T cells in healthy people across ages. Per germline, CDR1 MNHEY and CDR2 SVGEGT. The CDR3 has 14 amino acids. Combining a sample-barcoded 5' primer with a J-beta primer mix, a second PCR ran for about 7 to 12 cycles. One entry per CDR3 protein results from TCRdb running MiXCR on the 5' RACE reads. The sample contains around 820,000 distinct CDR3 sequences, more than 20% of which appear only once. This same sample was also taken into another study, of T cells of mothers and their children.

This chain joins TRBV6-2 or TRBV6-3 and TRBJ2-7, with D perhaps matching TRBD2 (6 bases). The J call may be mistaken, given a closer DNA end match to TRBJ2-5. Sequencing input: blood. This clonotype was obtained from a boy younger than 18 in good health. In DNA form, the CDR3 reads TGTGCCAGCAGTTACAATACTAGCCCCGAGACCCAGTACTTC. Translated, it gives CASSYNTSPETQYF.